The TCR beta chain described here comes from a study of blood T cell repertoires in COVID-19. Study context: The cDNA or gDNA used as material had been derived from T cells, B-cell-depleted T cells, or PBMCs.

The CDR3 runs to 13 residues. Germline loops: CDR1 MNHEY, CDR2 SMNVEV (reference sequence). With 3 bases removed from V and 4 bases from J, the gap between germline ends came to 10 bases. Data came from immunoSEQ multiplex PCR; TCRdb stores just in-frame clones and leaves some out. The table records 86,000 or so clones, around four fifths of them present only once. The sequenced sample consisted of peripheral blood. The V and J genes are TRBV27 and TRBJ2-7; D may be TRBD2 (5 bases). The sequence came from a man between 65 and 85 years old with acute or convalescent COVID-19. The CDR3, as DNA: TGTGCCAGCAGTTTCCGAGGGTTTTACGAGCAGTACTTC. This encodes CASSFRGFYEQYF.